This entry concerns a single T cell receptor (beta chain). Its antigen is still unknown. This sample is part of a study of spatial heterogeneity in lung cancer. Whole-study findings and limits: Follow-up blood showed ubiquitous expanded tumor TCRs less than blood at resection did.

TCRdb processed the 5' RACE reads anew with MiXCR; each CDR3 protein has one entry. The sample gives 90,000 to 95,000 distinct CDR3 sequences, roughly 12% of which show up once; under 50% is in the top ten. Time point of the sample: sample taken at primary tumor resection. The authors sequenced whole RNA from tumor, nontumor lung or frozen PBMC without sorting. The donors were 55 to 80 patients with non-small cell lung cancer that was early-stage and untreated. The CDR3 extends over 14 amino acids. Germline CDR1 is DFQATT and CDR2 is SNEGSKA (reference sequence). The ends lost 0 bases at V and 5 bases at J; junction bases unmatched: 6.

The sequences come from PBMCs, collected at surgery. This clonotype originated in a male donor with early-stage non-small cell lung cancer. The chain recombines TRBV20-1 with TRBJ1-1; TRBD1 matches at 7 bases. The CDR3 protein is CSARDPTGITEAFF. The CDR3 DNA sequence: TGCAGTGCTAGAGATCCGACAGGGATTACTGAAGCTTTCTTT.